This T cell receptor beta chain was observed in a study of Graves' ophthalmopathy and Graves' hyperthyroidism. This clonotype was counted at least ten times. RNA transcripts yielded amplified TCR beta CDR3 regions. Second-round multiplex PCR followed a first-round RT-PCR using HTBI primers. MiXCR, run by TCRdb on the multiplex PCR reads, gives a single entry per CDR3 protein. The table shows 650,000 to 900,000 distinct CDR3 sequences, with roughly 41% occurring only once. CDR1 SGHRS and CDR2 YFSETQ come from the germline V gene. Trimming cost V 6 bases and J 0 bases, with 12 bases left between them. This CDR3 has 14 amino acids. Someone took the PBMCs out of less than 11 ml of fresh peripheral blood.

Sequenced input: peripheral blood. The chain carries TRBV5-1 and TRBJ1-1; tentatively, D is TRBD1 (6 bases). This TCR derives from an adult man with Graves' ophthalmopathy. The CDR3 sequence: CASTNGQMNTEAFF. In DNA, the CDR3 is TGCGCCAGCACCAACGGACAGATGAACACTGAAGCTTTCTTT. Using reference TRBV5-1 and TRBJ1-1 for the parts outside the CDR3, the full variable domain is KAGVTQTPRYLIKTRGQQVTLSCSPISGHRSVSWYQQTPGQGLQFLFEYFSETQRNKGNFPGRFSGRQFSNSRSEMNVSTLELGDSALYLCASTNGQMNTEAFFGQGTRLTVV.